This T cell receptor beta chain was found in a study of shared clonotypes between healthy human individuals (dated by TCRdb to the early 2020s). Turning to the overall study: Three men and two women, aged 18 to 49 years, made up the cohort. Per donor, leukapheresis produced somewhere between about 0.94 and 9 billion PBMCs. For each donor, three plates each were used for CD4 naive and CD4 memory, two plates were used for CD8 naive, and one plate was used for CD8 memory. The study deeply sequenced blood TCR repertoires of about 5 healthy adults to estimate repertoire size and the extent of clonotype sharing between individuals. Different laboratories and diverse techniques were used to prepare libraries and sequence TCR repertoires, to increase sequencing depth and limit assay-specific biases.

The germline V gene sets CDR1 to MRHNA and CDR2 to SNTAGT. Including the terminal cysteine and phenylalanine, the CDR3 comprises 12 residues. This entry keeps only the CDR3 DNA: 36 bases, framed from base 1. The germline V end is reduced by 9 bases and the J end by 6 bases; junction bases left unmatched: 7. TCR CDR3 regions were amplified from genomic DNA by multiplex PCR using the deep immunoSEQ assay. Genomic DNA extracted from each cell subset was distributed evenly over all wells of several immunoSEQ 96-well plates, and each plate served as one replicate. For sorted subsets, about 0.2 ug genomic DNA, equal to tens of thousands of T cell genomes, was loaded into each replicate PCR. Purified libraries were quantified with a Qubit 3.0 fluorometer, sized on a Bioanalyzer 2100, and re-quantified with the KAPA Library Quantification kit. Every immunoSEQ 96-well plate was sequenced on a separate single-read 150-cycle Illumina NextSeq 550 flow cell. The original pipeline was this. The immunoSEQ output contained only junctional sequences without quality scores, so filtering could not match that applied to full-length reads. Sequences were annotated with PyIR, a Python wrapper for IgBLAST v1.9, and V/J genes and CDR3 were assigned using IMGT germline references. Reads were filtered out if the reads had weak V/J assignments (E-value above 1e-6), no CDR3, stop codons, out-of-frame junctions, or ambiguous translated residues. V3J clonotypes were defined by identical inferred V gene, J gene, and CDR3 amino acid sequence. Percentage overlap between repertoires was calculated by dividing the number of shared unique clonotypes by the size of the smaller repertoire. RTK rarefaction, the Chao1 estimator, and Recon v2.1 estimates of unobserved clonotypes were used to assess repertoire richness. Generation probabilities for all TCRbeta clonotypes obtained by the gDNA method from a handful of donors were computed using OLGA. The source is immuneACCESS, and TCRdb retained only in-frame sequences with V and J called. Part of the clones is not carried over; for the studies checked, unresolved V genes explain less than half of this, and the remainder is unexplained. Clone size and V and J calls were adopted from that table, with D and trimming inferred from the DNA. Present in this sample are just over 2,000,000 clones, about 94% of which were seen just once. The top ten constitute approximately 1.2% of the sample.

Overall study outcomes, separate from this receptor: The genetic and exposure-history diversity represented was limited by the small number of donors. Based on pairwise subsampling, the degree of clonotype sharing among donors was expected to be affected by sequencing depth. Larger estimated clonotype richness was generally found for naive subsets than for memory subsets. Sampling was limited to blood, and TCR repertoires in tissue likely differ from TCR repertoires in blood. Higher generation probabilities were observed for clonotypes shared by all four sorted-subset donors than for non-shared clonotypes. Approximately 5% of naive CD4, approximately 3.7% of naive CD8, approximately 2% of memory CD4, and 0.4% of memory CD8 clonotypes were shared across a handful of donors. Even with the large sequencing depth, rarefaction of the sorted-subset datasets indicated that sequencing was incomplete.

A word on this clone: Its cognate antigen has yet to be identified. No base quality information exists; no much larger clone differs at one position.

CD8 naive samples consisted of CD45RO-negative cells that were positively selected for CCR7, yielding a CD45RA+CCR7+ population without TemRA cells. Donors were healthy HIV-negative adults with no recently reported acute infections or vaccinations. Every donor was a Caucasian adult living in Nashville, Tennessee, USA. Blood was collected by leukapheresis, and PBMCs were isolated by Ficoll-Histopaque density gradient centrifugation and then cryopreserved in liquid nitrogen vapor phase. Analytical flow cytometry was used to check the purity and quantity of every magnetically sorted T cell population. From each sorted fraction, genomic DNA was isolated and quantified by UV absorbance on a Nanodrop 2000c.

The sequencing sample was made of naive CD8+ T cells sorted from blood. This specimen's cell subset or site label, per the study, means: CD45RA+CCR7+. In this chain, TRBV6-4 is recombined with TRBJ2-7; the central 8 bases match TRBD2. This receptor was taken from a man between 18 and 29 years old in good health. The CDR3 sequence is CARVTGGREQYF. Read as DNA, the sequence is TGTGCCAGAGTGACGGGGGGGCGCGAGCAGTACTTC.